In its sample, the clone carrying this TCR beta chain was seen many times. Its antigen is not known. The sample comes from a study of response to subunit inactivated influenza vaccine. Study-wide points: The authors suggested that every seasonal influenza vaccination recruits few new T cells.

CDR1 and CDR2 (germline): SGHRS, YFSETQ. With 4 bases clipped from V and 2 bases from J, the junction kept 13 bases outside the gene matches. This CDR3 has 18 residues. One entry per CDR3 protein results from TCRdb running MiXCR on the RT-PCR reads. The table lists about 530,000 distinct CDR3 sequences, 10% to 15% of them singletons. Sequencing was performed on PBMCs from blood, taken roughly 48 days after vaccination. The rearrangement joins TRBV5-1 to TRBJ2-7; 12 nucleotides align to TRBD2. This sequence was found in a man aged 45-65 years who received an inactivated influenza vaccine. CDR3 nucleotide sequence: TGCGCCAGCAGCCGGACGACTAGCGGGAGCGGGGAAGCCTACGAGCAGTACTTC. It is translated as CASSRTTSGSGEAYEQYF.